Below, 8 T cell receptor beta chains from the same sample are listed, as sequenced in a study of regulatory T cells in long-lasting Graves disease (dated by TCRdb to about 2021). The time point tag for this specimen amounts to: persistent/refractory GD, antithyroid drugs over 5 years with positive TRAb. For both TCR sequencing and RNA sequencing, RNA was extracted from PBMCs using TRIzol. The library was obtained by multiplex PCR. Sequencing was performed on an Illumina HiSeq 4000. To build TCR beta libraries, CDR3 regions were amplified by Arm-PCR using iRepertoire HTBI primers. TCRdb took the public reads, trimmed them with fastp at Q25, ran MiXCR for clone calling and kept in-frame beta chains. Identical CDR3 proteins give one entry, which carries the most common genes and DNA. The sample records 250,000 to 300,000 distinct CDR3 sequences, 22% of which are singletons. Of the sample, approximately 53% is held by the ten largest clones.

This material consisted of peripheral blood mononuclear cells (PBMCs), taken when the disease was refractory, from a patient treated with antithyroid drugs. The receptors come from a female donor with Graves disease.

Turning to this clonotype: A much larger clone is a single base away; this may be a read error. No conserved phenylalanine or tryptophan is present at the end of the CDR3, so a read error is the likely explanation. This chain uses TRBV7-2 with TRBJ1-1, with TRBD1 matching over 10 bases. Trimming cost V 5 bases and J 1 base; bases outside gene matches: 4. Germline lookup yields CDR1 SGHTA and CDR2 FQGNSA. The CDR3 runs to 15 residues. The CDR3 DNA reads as TGTGCCAGCAGCCCCCGGGACAGGGGGAACACTGAAGCTTTCCTT. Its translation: CASSPRDRGNTEAFL.

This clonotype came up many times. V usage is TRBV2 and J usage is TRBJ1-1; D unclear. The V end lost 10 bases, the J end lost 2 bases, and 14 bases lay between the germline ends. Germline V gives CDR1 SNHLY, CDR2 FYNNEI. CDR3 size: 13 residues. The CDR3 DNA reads TGTGCCACTTTCTACGGACTCAACACTGAAGCTTTCTTT. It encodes CATFYGLNTEAFF.

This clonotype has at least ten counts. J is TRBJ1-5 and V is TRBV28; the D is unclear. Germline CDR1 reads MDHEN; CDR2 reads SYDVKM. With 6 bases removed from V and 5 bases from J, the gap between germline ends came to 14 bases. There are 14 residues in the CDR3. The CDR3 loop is CASSQSFSDQPQHF. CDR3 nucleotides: TGTGCCAGCAGCCAATCATTTTCAGATCAGCCCCAGCATTTT.

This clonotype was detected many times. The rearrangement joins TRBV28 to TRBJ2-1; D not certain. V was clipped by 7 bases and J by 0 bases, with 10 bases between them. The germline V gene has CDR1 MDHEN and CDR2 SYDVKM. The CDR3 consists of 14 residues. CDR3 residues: CASTPPSSYNEQFF. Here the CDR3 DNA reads TGTGCCAGCACCCCTCCGAGCTCCTACAATGAGCAGTTCTTC.

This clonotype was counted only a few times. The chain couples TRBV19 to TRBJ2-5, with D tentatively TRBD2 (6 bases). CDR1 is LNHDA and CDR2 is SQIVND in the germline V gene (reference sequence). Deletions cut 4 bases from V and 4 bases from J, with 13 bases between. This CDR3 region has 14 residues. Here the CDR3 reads CASSTLGRPETQYF. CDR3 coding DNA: TGTGCCAGTAGTACACTCGGGAGACCAGAGACCCAGTACTTC.

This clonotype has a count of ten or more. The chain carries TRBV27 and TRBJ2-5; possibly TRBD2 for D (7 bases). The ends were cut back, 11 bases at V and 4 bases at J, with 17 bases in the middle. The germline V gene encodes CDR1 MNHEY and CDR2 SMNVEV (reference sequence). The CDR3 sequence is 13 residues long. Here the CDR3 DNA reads TGTGCCTCCTCCCTCGGGGGGCGAGAGACCCAGTACTTC. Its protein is CASSLGGRETQYF.

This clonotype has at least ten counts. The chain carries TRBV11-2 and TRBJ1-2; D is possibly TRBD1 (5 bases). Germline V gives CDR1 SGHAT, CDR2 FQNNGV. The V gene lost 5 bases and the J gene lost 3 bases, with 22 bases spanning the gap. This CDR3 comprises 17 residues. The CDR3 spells CASSGPRVLTVDYGYTF. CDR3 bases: TGTGCCAGCAGCGGACCCAGGGTACTAACGGTGGACTATGGCTACACCTTC.

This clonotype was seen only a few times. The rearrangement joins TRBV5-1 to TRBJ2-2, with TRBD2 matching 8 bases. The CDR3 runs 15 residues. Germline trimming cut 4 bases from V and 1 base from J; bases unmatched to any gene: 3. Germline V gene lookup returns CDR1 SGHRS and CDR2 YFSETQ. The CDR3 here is CASSVAGWNTGELFF. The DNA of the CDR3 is TGCGCCAGCAGCGTAGCGGGATGGAACACCGGGGAGCTGTTTTTT.